This T cell receptor (beta chain) was profiled in a study of control samples from healthy donors and cancer patients. Here immunoSEQ multiplex PCR was the method, and the copy in TCRdb shows in-frame clones only, minus some. Of 45,000 to 60,000 clones listed, about 93% are singletons. This TCR derives from a man between 25 and 39 years old in good health. Sequenced: blood.

The CDR3 bases are TGTGCCAGCAGCTTAGGTATCATTCTGGCGGGGGGCTACAATGAGCAGTTCTTC. This translates into CASSLGIILAGGYNEQFF. V and J are TRBV11-2 and TRBJ2-1; 8 bases align to TRBD2. This CDR3 is 18 amino acids long. V was pared by 1 base and J by 3 bases, with 11 bases of the junction left unmatched. Germline V gene sequence: CDR1 SGHAT, CDR2 FQNNGV.